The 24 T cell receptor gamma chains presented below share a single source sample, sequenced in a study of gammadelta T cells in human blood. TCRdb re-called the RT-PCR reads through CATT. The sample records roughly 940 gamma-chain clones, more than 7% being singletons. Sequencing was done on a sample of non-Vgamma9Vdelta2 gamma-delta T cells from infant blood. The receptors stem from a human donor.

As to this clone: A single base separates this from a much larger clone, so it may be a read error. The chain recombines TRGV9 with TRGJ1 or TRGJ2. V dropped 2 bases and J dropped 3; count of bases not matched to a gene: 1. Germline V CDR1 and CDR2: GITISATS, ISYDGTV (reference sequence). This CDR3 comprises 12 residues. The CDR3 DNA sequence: TGTGCCTTGTGGGAGGCTTATTATAAGAAACTCTTT. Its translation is CALWEAYYKKLF.

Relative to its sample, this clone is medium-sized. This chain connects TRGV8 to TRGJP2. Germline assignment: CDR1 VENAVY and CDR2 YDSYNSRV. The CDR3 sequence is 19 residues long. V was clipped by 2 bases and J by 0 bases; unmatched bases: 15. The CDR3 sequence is CATWDNPSADNSSDWIKTF. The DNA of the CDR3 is TGTGCCACCTGGGATAACCCAAGTGCTGATAATAGTAGTGATTGGATCAAGACGTTT.

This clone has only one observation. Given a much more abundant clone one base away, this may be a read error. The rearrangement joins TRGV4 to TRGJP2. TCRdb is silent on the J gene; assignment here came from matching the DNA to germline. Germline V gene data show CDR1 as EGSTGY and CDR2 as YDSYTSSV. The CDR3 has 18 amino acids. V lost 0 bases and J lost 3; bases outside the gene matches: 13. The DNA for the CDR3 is TGTGCCACCTGGGATGGGGGTTTCGTGGGGGGTAGTGATTGGATCAAGACGTTT. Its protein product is CATWDGGFVGGSDWIKTF.

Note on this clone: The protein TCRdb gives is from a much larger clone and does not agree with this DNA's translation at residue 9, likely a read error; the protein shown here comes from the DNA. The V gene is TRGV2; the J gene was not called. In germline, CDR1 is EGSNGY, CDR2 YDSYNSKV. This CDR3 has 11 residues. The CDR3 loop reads CATWDGHKNLF. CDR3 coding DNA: TGTGCCACCTGGGACGGACATAAGAATCTCTTT.

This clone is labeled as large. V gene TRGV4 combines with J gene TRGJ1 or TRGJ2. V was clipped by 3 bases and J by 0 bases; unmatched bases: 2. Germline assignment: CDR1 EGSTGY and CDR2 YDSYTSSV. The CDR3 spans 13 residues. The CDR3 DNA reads TGTGCCACCTGGGATTCGAATTATTATAAGAAACTCTTT. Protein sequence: CATWDSNYYKKLF.

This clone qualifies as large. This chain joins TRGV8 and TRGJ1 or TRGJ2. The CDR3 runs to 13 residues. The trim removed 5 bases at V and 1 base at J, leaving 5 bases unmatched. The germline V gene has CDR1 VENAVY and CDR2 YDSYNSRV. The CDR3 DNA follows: TGTGCCACCTGGGGTCTTAATTATTATAAGAAACTCTTT. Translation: CATWGLNYYKKLF.

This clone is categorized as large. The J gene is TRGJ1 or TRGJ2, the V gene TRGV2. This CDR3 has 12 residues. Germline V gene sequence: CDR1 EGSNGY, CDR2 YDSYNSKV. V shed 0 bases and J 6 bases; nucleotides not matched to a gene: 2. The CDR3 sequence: CATWDGRYKKLF. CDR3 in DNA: TGTGCCACCTGGGACGGGCGTTATAAGAAACTCTTT.

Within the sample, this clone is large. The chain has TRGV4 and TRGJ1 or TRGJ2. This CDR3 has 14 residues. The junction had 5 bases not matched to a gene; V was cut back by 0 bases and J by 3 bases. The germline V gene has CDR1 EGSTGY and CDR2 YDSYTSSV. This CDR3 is CATWDGYAYYKKLF. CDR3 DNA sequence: TGTGCCACCTGGGATGGGTATGCTTATTATAAGAAACTCTTT.

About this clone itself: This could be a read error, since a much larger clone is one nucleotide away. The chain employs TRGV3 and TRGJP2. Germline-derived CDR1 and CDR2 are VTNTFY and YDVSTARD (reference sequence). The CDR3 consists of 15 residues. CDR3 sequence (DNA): TGTGCCACCTGGGACAAGTATAGTGGTGATTGGATCAAGACGTTT. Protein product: CATWDKYSGDWIKTF.

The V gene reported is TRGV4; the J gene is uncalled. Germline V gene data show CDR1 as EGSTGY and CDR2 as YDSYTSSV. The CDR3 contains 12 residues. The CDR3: CATWDVGYKKLF. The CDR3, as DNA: TGTGCCACCTGGGATGTTGGATATAAGAAGCTCTTT.

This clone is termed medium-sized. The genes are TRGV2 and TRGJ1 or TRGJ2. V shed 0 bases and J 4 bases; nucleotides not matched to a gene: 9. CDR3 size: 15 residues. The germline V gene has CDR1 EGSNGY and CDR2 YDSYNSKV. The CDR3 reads CATWDGPGEYYKKLF. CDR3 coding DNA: TGTGCCACCTGGGACGGGCCAGGGGAGTATTATAAGAAACTCTTT.

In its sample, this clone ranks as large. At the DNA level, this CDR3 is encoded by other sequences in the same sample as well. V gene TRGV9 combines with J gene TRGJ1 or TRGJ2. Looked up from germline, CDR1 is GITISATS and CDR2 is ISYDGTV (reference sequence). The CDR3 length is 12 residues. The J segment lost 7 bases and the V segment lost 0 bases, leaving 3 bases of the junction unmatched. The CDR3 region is CALWEVRYKKLF. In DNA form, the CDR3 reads TGTGCCTTGTGGGAGGTGCGGTATAAGAAACTCTTT.

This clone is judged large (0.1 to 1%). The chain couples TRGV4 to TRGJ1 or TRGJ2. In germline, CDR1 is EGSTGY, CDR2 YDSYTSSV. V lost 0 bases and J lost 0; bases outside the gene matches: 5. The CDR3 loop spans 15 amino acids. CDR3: CATWDGRENYYKKLF. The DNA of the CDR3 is TGTGCCACCTGGGATGGGCGTGAGAATTATTATAAGAAACTCTTT.

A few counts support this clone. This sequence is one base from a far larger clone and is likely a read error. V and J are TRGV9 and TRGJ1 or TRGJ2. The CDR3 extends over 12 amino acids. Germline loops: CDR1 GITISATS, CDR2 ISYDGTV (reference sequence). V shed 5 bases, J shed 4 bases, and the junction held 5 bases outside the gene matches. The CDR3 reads CALWALYYKKLF. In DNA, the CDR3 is TGTGCCTTGTGGGCCCTGTATTATAAGAAACTCTTT.

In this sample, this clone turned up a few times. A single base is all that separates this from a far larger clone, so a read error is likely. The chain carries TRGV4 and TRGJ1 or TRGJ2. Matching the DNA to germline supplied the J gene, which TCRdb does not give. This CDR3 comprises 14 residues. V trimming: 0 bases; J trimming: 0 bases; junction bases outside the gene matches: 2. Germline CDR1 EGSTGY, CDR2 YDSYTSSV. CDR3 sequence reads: CATWDGSNYYKKLF. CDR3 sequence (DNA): TGTGCCACCTGGGATGGGTCGAATTATTATAAGAAACTCTTT.

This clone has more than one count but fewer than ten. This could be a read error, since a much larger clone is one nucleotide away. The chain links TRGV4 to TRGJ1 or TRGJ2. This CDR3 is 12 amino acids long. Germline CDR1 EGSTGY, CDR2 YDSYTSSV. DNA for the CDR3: TGTGCCTCCTGGGATGCGAATTATAAGAAACTCTTT. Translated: CASWDANYKKLF.

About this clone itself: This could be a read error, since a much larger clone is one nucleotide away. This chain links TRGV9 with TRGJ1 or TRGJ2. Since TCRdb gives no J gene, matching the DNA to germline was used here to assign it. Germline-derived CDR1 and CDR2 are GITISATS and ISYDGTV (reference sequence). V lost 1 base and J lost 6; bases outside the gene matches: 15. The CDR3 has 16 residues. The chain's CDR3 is CALWEVIFGPFYKKLF. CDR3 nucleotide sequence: TGTGCCTTGTGGGAGGTAATCTTCGGGCCTTTTTATAAGAAACTCTTT.

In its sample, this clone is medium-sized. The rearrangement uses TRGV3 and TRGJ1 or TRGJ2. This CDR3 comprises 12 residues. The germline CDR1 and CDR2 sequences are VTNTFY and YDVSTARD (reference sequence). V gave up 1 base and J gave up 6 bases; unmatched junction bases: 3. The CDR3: CATWDSSYKKLF. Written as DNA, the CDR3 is TGTGCCACCTGGGACAGTAGTTATAAGAAACTCTTT.

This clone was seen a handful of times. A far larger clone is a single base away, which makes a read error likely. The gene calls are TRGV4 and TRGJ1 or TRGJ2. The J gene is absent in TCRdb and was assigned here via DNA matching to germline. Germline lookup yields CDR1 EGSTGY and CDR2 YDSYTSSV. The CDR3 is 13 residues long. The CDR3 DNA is TGTGCCACCCGGGATGGGCCCAGCAATAAGAAACTCTTT. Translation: CATRDGPSNKKLF.

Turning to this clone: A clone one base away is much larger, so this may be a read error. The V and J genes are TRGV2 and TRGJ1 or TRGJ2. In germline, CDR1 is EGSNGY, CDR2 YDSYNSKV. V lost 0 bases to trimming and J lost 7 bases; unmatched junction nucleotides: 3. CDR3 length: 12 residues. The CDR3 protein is CATWDGRYKKLF. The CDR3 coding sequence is TGTGCCACCTGGGACGGGCGATATAAGAAACTCTTT.

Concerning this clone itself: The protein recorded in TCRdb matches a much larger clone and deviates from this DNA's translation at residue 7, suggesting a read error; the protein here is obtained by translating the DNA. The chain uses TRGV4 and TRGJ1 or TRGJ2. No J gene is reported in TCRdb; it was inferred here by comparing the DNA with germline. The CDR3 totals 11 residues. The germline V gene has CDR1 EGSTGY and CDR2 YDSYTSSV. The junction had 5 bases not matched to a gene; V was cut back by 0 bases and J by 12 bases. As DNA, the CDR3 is TGTGCCACCTGGGATGGGCAGCGGAAACTCTTT. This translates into CATWDGQRKLF.

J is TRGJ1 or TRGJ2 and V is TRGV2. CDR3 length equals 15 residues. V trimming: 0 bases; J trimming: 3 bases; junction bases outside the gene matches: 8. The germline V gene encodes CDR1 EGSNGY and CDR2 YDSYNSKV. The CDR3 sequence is CATWDGRFGYYKKLF. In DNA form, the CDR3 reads TGTGCCACCTGGGACGGGCGATTCGGTTATTATAAGAAACTCTTT.

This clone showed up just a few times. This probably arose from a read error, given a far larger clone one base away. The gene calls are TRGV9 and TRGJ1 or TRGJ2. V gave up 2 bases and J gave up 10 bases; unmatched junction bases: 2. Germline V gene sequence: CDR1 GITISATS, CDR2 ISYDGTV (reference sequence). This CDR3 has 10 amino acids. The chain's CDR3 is CALWEAKKLF. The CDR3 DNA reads TGTGCCTTGTGGGAGGCAAAGAAACTCTTT.

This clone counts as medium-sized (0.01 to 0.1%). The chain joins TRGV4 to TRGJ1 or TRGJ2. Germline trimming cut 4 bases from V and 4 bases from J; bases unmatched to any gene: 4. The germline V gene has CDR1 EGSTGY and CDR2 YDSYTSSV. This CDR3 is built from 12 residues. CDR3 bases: TGTGCCACCTGGGAAAGGTATTATAAGAAACTCTTT. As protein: CATWERYYKKLF.